The 26 T cell receptor beta chains given below trace back to one sample, sequenced in a study of blood T cell repertoires in COVID-19. Measured with immunoSEQ multiplex PCR; TCRdb has only the in-frame clones, and not every one. The sample holds fewer than 200,000 clones, 84% seen once. The sample was PBMCs or T cells enriched from blood (not recorded which). The source is a man aged 50 to 59 who had recovered from COVID-19.

This chain links TRBV7-6 with TRBJ2-2; D is uncertain. From germline, CDR1 is SGHVS and CDR2 FNYEAQ. Trimming took off 5 bases at V and 1 base at J, with 8 bases between the two ends. The CDR3 totals 14 residues. Here the CDR3 reads CASSPNMNTGELFF. The CDR3, as DNA: TGTGCCAGCAGCCCAAACATGAACACCGGGGAGCTGTTTTTT.

The rearrangement uses TRBV11-2 and TRBJ2-3; 9 bases fit TRBD2. Germline CDR1 reads SGHAT; CDR2 reads FQNNGV. The CDR3 spans 16 residues. Trimming took 5 bases from V and 3 from J; bases not matched to a gene: 9. The CDR3 sequence: CASSPPGLALTDTQYF. As DNA, the CDR3 is TGTGCCAGCAGCCCTCCGGGACTAGCATTAACAGATACGCAGTATTTT.

This clone was observed a single time. J is TRBJ1-5 and V is TRBV19; 10 bases fit TRBD1. The trim removed 10 bases at V and 0 bases at J, leaving 6 bases unmatched. This CDR3 is 15 amino acids long. CDR1 and CDR2 from the germline V gene are LNHDA and SQIVND (reference sequence). The CDR3 loop reads CATLDRGFSNQPQHF. Here the CDR3 DNA reads TGTGCCACCTTGGACAGGGGGTTTAGCAATCAGCCCCAGCATTTT.

This clone was observed a single time. This chain uses TRBV6-1 with TRBJ2-7; TRBD2 aligns across 10 bases. The CDR3 totals 15 residues. Germline V gene lookup returns CDR1 MNHNS and CDR2 SASEGT. Germline trimming cut 1 base from V and 3 bases from J; bases unmatched to any gene: 3. CDR3 region: CASSEGASGGYEQYF. The CDR3 nucleotides read TGTGCCAGCAGTGAAGGGGCTAGCGGGGGCTACGAGCAGTACTTC.

The chain carries TRBV7-9 and TRBJ1-1; tentative D call: TRBD1 (5 bases). Germline V gene sequence: CDR1 SEHNR, CDR2 FQNEAQ (reference sequence). V lost 4 bases, J lost 1 base, and 13 bases lay in between. CDR3 length: 15 amino acids. The CDR3 DNA is TGTGCCAGCAGCTCCGGGGGGTCTGAGAACACTGAAGCTTTCTTT. Translation: CASSSGGSENTEAFF. Looking up the rest from reference TRBV7-9 and TRBJ1-1 gives the full variable domain: DTGVSQNPRHKITKRGQNVTFRCDPISEHNRLYWYRQTLGQGPEFLTYFQNEAQLEKSRLLSDRFSAERPKGSFSTLEIQRTEQGDSAMYLCASSSGGSENTEAFFGQGTRLTVV.

The rearrangement uses TRBV3-1 (or the pseudogene TRBV3-2) and TRBJ1-1; D uncertain. The CDR3 loop spans 16 amino acids. Germline V gene lookup returns CDR1 LGHDT and CDR2 YNNKEL (reference sequence). V lost 0 bases and J 1 base, leaving 12 bases between the germline ends. CDR3 loop: CASSQERAIRNTEAFF. For the CDR3, the DNA is TGTGCCAGCAGCCAAGAGAGGGCCATTCGGAACACTGAAGCTTTCTTT.

V usage is TRBV5-5 and J usage is TRBJ2-7, with D maybe TRBD2 (6 bases). Trimming removed 4 bases from V and 2 bases from J, with 22 bases in between. The CDR3 totals 17 residues. Germline V gives CDR1 SGHKS, CDR2 YYEKEE (reference sequence). This chain's CDR3 is CASSSRPGPRETYEQYF. The CDR3 coding sequence is TGTGCCAGCAGCAGCCGACCGGGTCCCCGGGAGACCTACGAGCAGTACTTC.

The rearrangement joins TRBV5-6 to TRBJ2-1; 8 nucleotides agree with TRBD1. From germline, CDR1 is SGHDT and CDR2 YYEEEE. Trimming cost V 4 bases and J 7 bases; bases outside gene matches: 4. The CDR3 consists of 13 residues. DNA of the CDR3: TGTGCCAGCAGCCGGACAGGGTCAAATGAGCAGTTCTTC. Encoded protein: CASSRTGSNEQFF.

V and J are TRBV5-1 and TRBJ2-3, with 7 nucleotides matching TRBD2. The V gene end was trimmed by 7 bases and the J gene end by 3 bases; junction bases not matched to a gene: 14. The germline CDR1 and CDR2 sequences are SGHRS and YFSETQ. The CDR3 is 16 amino acids. CDR3 DNA sequence: TGCGCCAGCTCATCCCGGGGCGGGGGAGGAACAGATACGCAGTATTTT. Amino acid sequence: CASSSRGGGGTDTQYF.

The genes are TRBV11-2 and TRBJ2-1; 12 nucleotides line up with TRBD2. Germline values: CDR1 SGHAT, CDR2 FQNNGV. Trimming removed 2 bases from V and 8 bases from J; junction bases left unmatched: 7. CDR3 length: 16 amino acids. The CDR3 DNA reads as TGTGCCAGCAGCTTACCCCGACTAGCGGGGGACGATGAGCAGTTCTTC. It yields the protein CASSLPRLAGDDEQFF.

The V gene is TRBV10-3, the J gene TRBJ2-5; D may be TRBD2 (6 bases). V was shortened by 0 bases and J by 7 bases, with 15 bases between the two germline ends. The CDR3 loop spans 15 amino acids. CDR1 ENHRY and CDR2 SYGVKD come from the germline V gene. For the CDR3, the DNA is TGTGCCATCAGTGAGTCGGGACTTACGACGGGGACCCAGTACTTC. Its protein product is CAISESGLTTGTQYF.

The J gene is TRBJ2-2, the V gene TRBV25-1, with no clear D. The V gene's germline CDR1 is MGHDK and CDR2 SYGVNS. The CDR3 extends over 15 amino acids. V was pared by 3 bases and J by 0 bases, with 8 bases between. The CDR3 spells CASSDRLANTGELFF. CDR3 DNA sequence: TGTGCCAGCAGTGACAGGCTGGCGAACACCGGGGAGCTGTTTTTT.

The chain recombines TRBV4-3 with TRBJ1-2, with 8 nucleotides matching TRBD1. This CDR3 has 13 residues. Germline-derived CDR1 and CDR2 are LGHNA and YSLEER. Losses at the gene ends were 5 bases for V and 7 bases for J; bases not matched to a gene: 6. The CDR3 spells CASSLGQGTGYTF. The CDR3 nucleotides are TGCGCCAGCAGCTTAGGACAGGGTACTGGCTACACCTTC.

CDR3 amino acids: CASSQEDFRTGDTQYF. CDR3 DNA: TGTGCCAGCAGCCAAGAGGATTTTAGGACGGGGGATACGCAGTATTTT. The chain couples TRBV4-2 to TRBJ2-3, with D perhaps matching TRBD2 (5 bases). Germline V gene data show CDR1 as LGHNA and CDR2 as YNFKEQ. Deletions cut 0 bases from V and 6 bases from J, with 16 bases between. The CDR3 has 16 amino acids.

J is TRBJ1-4 and V is TRBV19; the D gene is possibly TRBD1 (6 bases). This CDR3 region has 14 residues. Deletions cut 6 bases from V and 2 bases from J, with 10 bases between. Germline loops: CDR1 LNHDA, CDR2 SQIVND (reference sequence). CDR3 loop: CASSRTVTNEKLFF. The DNA of the CDR3 is TGTGCCAGTAGCAGGACAGTTACTAATGAAAAACTGTTTTTT.

The V and J genes are TRBV3-1 (or the pseudogene TRBV3-2) and TRBJ1-2, with TRBD1 matching 7 bases. V was pared by 5 bases and J by 6 bases, with 12 bases of the junction left unmatched. The CDR3 covers 15 residues. Germline CDR1 reads LGHDT; CDR2 reads YNNKEL (reference sequence). The DNA of the CDR3 is TGTGCCAGCAGCGTGAACCCGACAGGGCGTAATGGCTACACCTTC. This translates into CASSVNPTGRNGYTF.

The CDR3 coding sequence is TGTGCCAGCAGTCGGACTAGTAATTCACCCCTCCACTTT. Its protein product is CASSRTSNSPLHF. J is TRBJ1-6 and V is TRBV12-3 or TRBV12-4; D is uncertain. The CDR3 contains 13 residues. V was clipped by 5 bases and J by 6 bases, with 8 bases between them.

The rearrangement joins TRBV7-8 to TRBJ1-4; D may be TRBD1 (5 bases). Trimming stripped 3 bases from V and 8 bases from J, with 13 bases between. Germline V gene data show CDR1 as SGHVS and CDR2 as FQNEAQ. The CDR3 contains 14 residues. For the CDR3, the DNA is TGTGCCAGCAGCTTCGCAGGGAGGAAAGAAAAACTGTTTTTT. It yields the protein CASSFAGRKEKLFF.

This clone was seen only once. V is TRBV5-1 and J is TRBJ1-3, with D possibly being TRBD1 (6 bases). V was clipped by 0 bases and J by 4 bases, with 8 bases between them. The germline CDR1 and CDR2 sequences are SGHRS and YFSETQ. CDR3 length: 14 amino acids. The CDR3 region is CASSLAGDGNTIYF. CDR3 DNA sequence: TGCGCCAGCAGCTTGGCAGGGGACGGAAACACCATATATTTT.

The chain links TRBV7-3 to TRBJ2-7; D perhaps matches TRBD2 (5 bases). The germline V and J ends were trimmed by 3 bases and 7 bases, with 13 bases remaining between them. This CDR3 has 13 residues. The germline V gene has CDR1 SGHTA and CDR2 FQGTGA. The DNA of the CDR3 is TGTGCCAGCAGCTTCGACCCGAGAGGGGAGCAGTACTTC. Its translation is CASSFDPRGEQYF.

This clone was observed a single time. The chain links TRBV28 to TRBJ1-5; no firm D call. The CDR3 length is 14 residues. V was cut by 5 bases and J by 3 bases, with 11 bases left in between. Germline loops: CDR1 MDHEN, CDR2 SYDVKM. The CDR3 loop is CASSREVSNQPQHF. CDR3 in DNA: TGTGCCAGCAGTCGGGAGGTTTCCAATCAGCCCCAGCATTTT. The variable domain in full, completed from reference TRBV28 and TRBJ1-5, reads DVKVTQSSRYLVKRTGEKVFLECVQDMDHENMFWYRQDPGLGLRLIYFSYDVKMKEKGDIPEGYSVSREKKERFSLILESASTNQTSMYLCASSREVSNQPQHFGDGTRLSIL.

The rearrangement uses TRBV7-2 and TRBJ1-4; D not resolved. CDR1 and CDR2 (germline): SGHTA, FQGNSA. The CDR3 is 15 amino acids. The germline V and J ends were trimmed by 5 bases and 5 bases, with 15 bases remaining between them. The DNA of the CDR3 is TGTGCCAGCAGCCCCCTCGGGCGGGAGAATGAAAAACTGTTTTTT. It yields the protein CASSPLGRENEKLFF.

The chain recombines TRBV5-4 with TRBJ2-2, with 9 nucleotides matching TRBD1. The V and J ends lost 3 bases and 3 bases, in that order; junction bases with no gene match: 6. The CDR3 has 16 amino acids. From germline, CDR1 is SGHNT and CDR2 YYREEE (reference sequence). The CDR3 here is CASSSPGQGYTGELFF. CDR3 DNA: TGTGCCAGCAGCTCGCCGGGACAGGGTTACACCGGGGAGCTGTTTTTT.

This clone was observed once. This chain links TRBV11-3 with TRBJ1-6, with D unclear. There are 14 residues in the CDR3. Germline V CDR1 and CDR2: SGHNT, YENEEA. Deletions cut 5 bases from V and 7 bases from J, with 12 bases between. Here the CDR3 reads CASSGTAKNSPLHF. DNA of the CDR3: TGTGCCAGCAGCGGAACAGCCAAGAATTCACCCCTCCACTTT.

This chain uses TRBV5-1 with TRBJ1-1, with 8 bases fitting TRBD1. CDR1 is SGHRS and CDR2 is YFSETQ in the germline V gene. The CDR3 has 14 residues. V lost 5 bases, J lost 1 base, and 4 bases stayed unmatched. This chain's CDR3 is CASREGTGNTEAFF. CDR3 coding DNA: TGCGCCAGCAGAGAAGGGACAGGGAACACTGAAGCTTTCTTT.

The chain carries TRBV7-6 and TRBJ1-4; no definite D call. Trimming removed 5 bases at V and 5 bases at J, with 9 bases between. Germline loops: CDR1 SGHVS, CDR2 FNYEAQ. The CDR3 sequence is 13 residues long. The CDR3 is CASSRQENEKLFF. Here the CDR3 DNA reads TGTGCCAGCAGCCGACAAGAAAATGAAAAACTGTTTTTT. The whole variable domain, filled in from reference TRBV7-6 and TRBJ1-4, reads GAGVSQSPRYKVTKRGQDVALRCDPISGHVSLYWYRQALGQGPEFLTYFNYEAQQDKSGLPNDRFSAERPEGSISTLTIQRTEQRDSAMYRCASSRQENEKLFFGSGTQLSVL.